These 9 T cell receptor beta chains originate from one sample sequenced in a study of CD8+CD57+ T cells in acquired aplastic anemia. Patients picked for sequencing had shown CD8+CD57+ cell expansion detected by flow cytometry. Genomic DNA templated the TCR beta VDJ and CDR3 profiling. TCRdb fed the reads into MiXCR, producing one record per CDR3 protein. Among about 58,000 distinct CDR3 sequences listed, roughly three fifths were seen once. Sequences were obtained from sorted CD4+, CD8+, or CD8+CD57+ T cells (not recorded which) from PBMCs. These receptors originate from a human donor with aplastic anemia.

A note on this clonotype: Just one base apart from a much larger clone, this may be a read error. Since no conserved phenylalanine or tryptophan closes the CDR3, a read error is the likely cause. This rearrangement joins TRBV5-4 to TRBJ2-1, with TRBD2 matching 11 bases. The V and J ends lost 2 bases and 10 bases, in that order; junction bases with no gene match: 8. Germline V CDR1 and CDR2: SGHNT, YYREEE (reference sequence). The CDR3 totals 15 residues. The CDR3: CASSLGSGGAVEQFL. The CDR3 DNA sequence: TGTGCCAGCAGCTTAGGTAGCGGGGGGGCCGTCGAGCAGTTCTTA.

The count of this clonotype is one. The V and J genes are TRBV29-1 and TRBJ2-1; 7 nucleotides agree with TRBD1. Germline V gene data show CDR1 as SQVTM and CDR2 as ANQGSEA. The CDR3 covers 14 residues. V gave up 4 bases and J gave up 4 bases; unmatched junction bases: 7. CDR3 nucleotides: TGCAGCGTTGTTCCGGGACAGTCATACAATGAGCAGTTCTTC. This gives the protein CSVVPGQSYNEQFF.

The chain joins TRBV19 to TRBJ1-5; a weak D match, TRBD1 (5 bases). Germline loops: CDR1 LNHDA, CDR2 SQIVND (reference sequence). With 6 bases removed from V and 12 bases from J, the gap between germline ends came to 24 bases. The CDR3 is 15 amino acids. The CDR3 spells CASRGDRQGNLIQHF. For the CDR3, the DNA is TGTGCCAGTAGAGGCGATCGGCAGGGAAACCTGATCCAGCATTTT.

V usage is TRBV13 and J usage is TRBJ2-7, with no clear D. Trimming removed 1 base at V and 5 bases at J, with 3 bases between. CDR1 and CDR2 (germline): PRHDT, FYEKMQ (reference sequence). This CDR3 spans 11 amino acids. This CDR3 reads CASSLVHEQYF. The CDR3 region has the DNA TGTGCCAGCAGCTTAGTCCACGAGCAGTACTTC.

This chain uses TRBV7-9 with TRBJ2-5; 8 nucleotides align to TRBD2. The CDR3 is 15 residues long. CDR1 is SEHNR and CDR2 is FQNEAQ in the germline V gene (reference sequence). J lost 5 bases, V lost 6 bases, and 11 bases had no gene match. CDR3 protein: CASRTPGGRLETQYF. In DNA form, the CDR3 reads TGTGCCAGCAGGACCCCTGGCGGGAGGTTGGAGACCCAGTACTTC.

This rearrangement joins TRBV15 to TRBJ2-7; TRBD1 aligns across 8 bases. The V gene's germline CDR1 is LNHNV and CDR2 YYDKDF (reference sequence). The CDR3 totals 11 residues. V gave up 8 bases and J gave up 12 bases; unmatched junction bases: 9. This CDR3 is CATGTGTGPYV. The DNA for the CDR3 is TGTGCCACCGGCACCGGGACAGGCCCGTACGTC.

This clonotype was seen a single time. This chain links TRBV11-2 with TRBJ1-4, with D unresolved. Germline values: CDR1 SGHAT, CDR2 FQNNGV. V was trimmed by 1 base and J by 8 bases, leaving 8 bases between them. The CDR3 loop spans 13 amino acids. CDR3 in DNA: TGTGCCAGCAGCTTAGTGCCATACGAAAAACTGTTTTTT. It yields the protein CASSLVPYEKLFF.

This clonotype has ten or more counts. The rearrangement links TRBV28 to TRBJ2-7; D ambiguous. V lost 4 bases to trimming and J lost 2 bases, with 12 bases between them. Germline lookup yields CDR1 MDHEN and CDR2 SYDVKM. This CDR3 contains 14 residues. The CDR3 coding sequence is TGTGCCAGCAGTTGGCTCTCAAGCCCCTACGAGCAGTACTTC. It yields the protein CASSWLSSPYEQYF.

This clonotype was seen repeatedly, ten times or more. The V gene is TRBV7-9, the J gene TRBJ2-1, with D unclear. The ends were cut back, 1 base at V and 5 bases at J, with 6 bases in the middle. The CDR3 runs to 13 residues. Germline loops: CDR1 SEHNR, CDR2 FQNEAQ (reference sequence). As DNA, the CDR3 is TGTGCCAGCAGCTTAGGCCCCCACAATGAGCAGTTCTTC. It translates to CASSLGPHNEQFF.